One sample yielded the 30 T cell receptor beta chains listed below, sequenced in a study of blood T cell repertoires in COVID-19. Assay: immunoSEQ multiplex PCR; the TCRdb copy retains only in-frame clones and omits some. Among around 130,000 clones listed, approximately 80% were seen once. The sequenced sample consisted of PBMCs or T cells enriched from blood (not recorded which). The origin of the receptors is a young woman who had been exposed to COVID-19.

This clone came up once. DNA for the CDR3: TGTGCCAGCAGGGGGGGGGATAGCTCCTACGAGCAGTACTTC. Amino acids: CASRGGDSSYEQYF. V is TRBV28 and J is TRBJ2-7; 7 bases agree with TRBD2. This CDR3 is 14 amino acids long. The germline V gene encodes CDR1 MDHEN and CDR2 SYDVKM. With 6 bases clipped from V and 0 bases from J, the junction kept 5 bases outside the gene matches.

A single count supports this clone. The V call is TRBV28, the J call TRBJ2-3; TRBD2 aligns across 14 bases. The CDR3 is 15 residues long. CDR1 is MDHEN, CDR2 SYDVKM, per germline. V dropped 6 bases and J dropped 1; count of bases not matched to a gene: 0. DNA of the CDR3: TGTGCCAGCAGGGGACTAGCGGGGGGCACAGATACGCAGTATTTT. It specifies CASRGLAGGTDTQYF.

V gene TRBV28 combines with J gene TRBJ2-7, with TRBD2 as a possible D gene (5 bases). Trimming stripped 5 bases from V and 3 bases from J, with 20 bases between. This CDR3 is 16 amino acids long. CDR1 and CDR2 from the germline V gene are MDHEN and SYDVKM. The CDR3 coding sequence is TGTGCCAGCAGTCCAATGACTGTGGGAGCCGGCTACGAGCAGTACTTC. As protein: CASSPMTVGAGYEQYF.

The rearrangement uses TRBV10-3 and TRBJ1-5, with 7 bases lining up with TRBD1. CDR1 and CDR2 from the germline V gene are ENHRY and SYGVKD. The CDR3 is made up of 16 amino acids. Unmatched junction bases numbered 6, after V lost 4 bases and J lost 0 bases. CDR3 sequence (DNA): TGTGCCATCAGTGCTAGGGGGCACGATAGCAATCAGCCCCAGCATTTT. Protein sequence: CAISARGHDSNQPQHF.

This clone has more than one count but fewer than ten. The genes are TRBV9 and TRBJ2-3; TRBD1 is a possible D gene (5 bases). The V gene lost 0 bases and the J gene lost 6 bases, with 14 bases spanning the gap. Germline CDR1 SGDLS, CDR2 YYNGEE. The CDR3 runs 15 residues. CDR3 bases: TGTGCCAGCAGCGTAGCTAGTCGGAAGGGGGATACGCAGTATTTT. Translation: CASSVASRKGDTQYF.

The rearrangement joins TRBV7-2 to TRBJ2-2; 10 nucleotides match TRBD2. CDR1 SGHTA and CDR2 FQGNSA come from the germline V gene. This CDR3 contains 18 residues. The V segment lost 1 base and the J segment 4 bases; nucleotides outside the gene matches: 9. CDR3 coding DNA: TGTGCCAGCAGCTTAGACCCCCGGACTAGCGGAAGCACCGGGGAGCTGTTTTTT. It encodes CASSLDPRTSGSTGELFF. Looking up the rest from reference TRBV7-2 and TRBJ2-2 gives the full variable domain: GAGVSQSPSNKVTEKGKDVELRCDPISGHTALYWYRQSLGQGLEFLIYFQGNSAPDKSGLPSDRFSAERTGGSVSTLTIQRTQQEDSAVYLCASSLDPRTSGSTGELFFGEGSRLTVL.

As DNA, the CDR3 is TGCAGCGTTGAAGAAGGGAGGCGAGCTTTCTTT. It yields the protein CSVEEGRRAFF. The chain joins TRBV29-1 to TRBJ1-1, with D uncertain. This CDR3 contains 11 residues. V gave up 0 bases and J gave up 10 bases, with 9 bases separating them. Germline lookup yields CDR1 SQVTM and CDR2 ANQGSEA.

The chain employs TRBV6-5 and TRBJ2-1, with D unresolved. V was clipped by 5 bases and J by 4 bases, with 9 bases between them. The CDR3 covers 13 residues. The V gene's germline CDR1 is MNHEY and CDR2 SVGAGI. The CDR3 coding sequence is TGTGCCAGCAGTAGACTCCGATACAATGAGCAGTTCTTC. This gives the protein CASSRLRYNEQFF.

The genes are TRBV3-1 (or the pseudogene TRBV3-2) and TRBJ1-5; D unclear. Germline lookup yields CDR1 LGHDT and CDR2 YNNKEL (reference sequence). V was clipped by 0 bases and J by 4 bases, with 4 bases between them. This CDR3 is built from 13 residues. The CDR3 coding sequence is TGTGCCAGCAGCCAAGATCCAAATCAGCCCCAGCATTTT. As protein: CASSQDPNQPQHF.

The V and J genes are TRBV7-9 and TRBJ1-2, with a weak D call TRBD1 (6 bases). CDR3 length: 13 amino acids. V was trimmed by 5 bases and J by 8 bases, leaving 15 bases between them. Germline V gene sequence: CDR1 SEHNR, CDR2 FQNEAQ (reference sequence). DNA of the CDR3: TGTGCCAGCAGCCCGGCAGGGGTTGCAGGCTACACCTTC. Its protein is CASSPAGVAGYTF.

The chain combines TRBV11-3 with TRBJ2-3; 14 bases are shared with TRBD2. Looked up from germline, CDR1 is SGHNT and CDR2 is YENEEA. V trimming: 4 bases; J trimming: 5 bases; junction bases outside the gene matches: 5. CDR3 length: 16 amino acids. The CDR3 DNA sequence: TGTGCCAGCAGCTACGGACTAGCGGGAGGCCAAGATACGCAGTATTTT. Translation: CASSYGLAGGQDTQYF.

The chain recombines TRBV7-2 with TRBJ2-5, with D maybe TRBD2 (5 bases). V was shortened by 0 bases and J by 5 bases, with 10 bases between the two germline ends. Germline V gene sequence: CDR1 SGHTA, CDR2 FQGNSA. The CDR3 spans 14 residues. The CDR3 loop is CASSLARGWETQYF. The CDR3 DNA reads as TGTGCCAGCAGCTTAGCACGGGGATGGGAGACCCAGTACTTC.

CDR3 coding DNA: TGTGCCAGCAGCTTAATGGGAGGGAACACTGAAGCTTTCTTT. It yields the protein CASSLMGGNTEAFF. The genes are TRBV7-3 and TRBJ1-1, with D uncertain. The CDR3 covers 14 residues. Germline V gene data show CDR1 as SGHTA and CDR2 as FQGTGA. The V gene lost 1 base and the J gene lost 1 base, with 7 bases spanning the gap.

CDR3 DNA: TGTGCCACCGAGTCGGGCAGGGGCCGCGACGAGCAGTACTTC. It encodes CATESGRGRDEQYF. The chain carries TRBV24-1 and TRBJ2-7, with a tentative D call TRBD1 (6 bases). The CDR3 covers 14 residues. With 9 bases removed from V and 5 bases from J, the gap between germline ends came to 19 bases. Germline CDR1 KGHDR, CDR2 SFDVKD.

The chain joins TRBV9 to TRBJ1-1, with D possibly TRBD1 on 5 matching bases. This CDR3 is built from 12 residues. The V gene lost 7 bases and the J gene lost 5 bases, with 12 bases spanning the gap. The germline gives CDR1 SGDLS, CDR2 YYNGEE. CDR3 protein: CASGALGTEAFF. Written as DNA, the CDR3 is TGTGCCAGCGGGGCATTGGGGACTGAAGCTTTCTTT.

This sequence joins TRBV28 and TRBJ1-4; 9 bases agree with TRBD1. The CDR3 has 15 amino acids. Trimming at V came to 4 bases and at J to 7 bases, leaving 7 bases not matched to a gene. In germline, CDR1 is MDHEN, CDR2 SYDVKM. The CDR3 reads CASSSSDRGSEKLFF. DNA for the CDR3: TGTGCCAGCAGTTCATCGGACAGGGGTTCTGAAAAACTGTTTTTT.

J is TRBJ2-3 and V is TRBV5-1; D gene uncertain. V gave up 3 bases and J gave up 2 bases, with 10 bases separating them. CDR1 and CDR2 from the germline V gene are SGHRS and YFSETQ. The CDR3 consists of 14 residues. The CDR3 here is CASSSGGYTDTQYF. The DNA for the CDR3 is TGCGCCAGCAGCTCGGGTGGTTACACAGATACGCAGTATTTT.

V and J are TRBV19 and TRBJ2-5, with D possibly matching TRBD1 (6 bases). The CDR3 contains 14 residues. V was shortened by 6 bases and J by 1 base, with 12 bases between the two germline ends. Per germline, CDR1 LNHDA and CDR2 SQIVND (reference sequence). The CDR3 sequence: CASRNEQGQETQYF. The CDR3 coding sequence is TGTGCCAGTAGAAACGAACAGGGCCAAGAGACCCAGTACTTC.

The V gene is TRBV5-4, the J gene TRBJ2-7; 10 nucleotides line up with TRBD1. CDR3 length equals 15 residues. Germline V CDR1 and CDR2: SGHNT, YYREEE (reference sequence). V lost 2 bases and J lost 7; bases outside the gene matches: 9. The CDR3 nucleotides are TGTGCCAGCAGCTTACGAGCGGGACAGGGGTGGGAGCAGTACTTC. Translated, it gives CASSLRAGQGWEQYF.

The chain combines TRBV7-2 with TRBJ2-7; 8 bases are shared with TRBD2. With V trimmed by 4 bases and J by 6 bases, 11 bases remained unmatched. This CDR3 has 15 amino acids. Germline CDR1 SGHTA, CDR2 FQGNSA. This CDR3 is CASSSGAGERGEQYF. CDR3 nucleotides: TGTGCCAGCAGCTCTGGAGCGGGAGAACGGGGCGAGCAGTACTTC.

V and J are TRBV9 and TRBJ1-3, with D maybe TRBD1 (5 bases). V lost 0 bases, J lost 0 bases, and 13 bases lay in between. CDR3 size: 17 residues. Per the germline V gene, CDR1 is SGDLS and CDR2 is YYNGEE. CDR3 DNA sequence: TGTGCCAGCAGCGTAGAGGCAGGGTCTAACTCTGGAAACACCATATATTTT. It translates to CASSVEAGSNSGNTIYF.

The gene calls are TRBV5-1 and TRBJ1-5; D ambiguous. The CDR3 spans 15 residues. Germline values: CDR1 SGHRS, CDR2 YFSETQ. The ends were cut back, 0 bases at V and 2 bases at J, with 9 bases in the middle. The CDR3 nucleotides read TGCGCCAGCAGCTTGGAAGGGAGCCGCAATCAGCCCCAGCATTTT. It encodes CASSLEGSRNQPQHF.

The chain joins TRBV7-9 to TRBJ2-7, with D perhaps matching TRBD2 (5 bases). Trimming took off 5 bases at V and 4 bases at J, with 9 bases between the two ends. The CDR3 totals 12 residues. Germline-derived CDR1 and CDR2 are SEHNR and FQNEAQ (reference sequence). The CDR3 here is CASSRGSYEQYF. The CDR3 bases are TGTGCCAGCAGCCGAGGGAGTTACGAGCAGTACTTC.

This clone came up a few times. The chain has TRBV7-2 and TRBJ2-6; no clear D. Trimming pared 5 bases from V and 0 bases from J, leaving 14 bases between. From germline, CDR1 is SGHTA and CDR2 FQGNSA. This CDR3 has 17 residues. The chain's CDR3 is CASSPTPTVSGANVLTF. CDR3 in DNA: TGTGCCAGCAGCCCCACCCCCACGGTCTCTGGGGCCAACGTCCTGACTTTC.

The CDR3 bases are TGTGCCAGCAGCAAATCGACAGGGAACGCAAATGAAAAACTGTTTTTT. Its protein product is CASSKSTGNANEKLFF. The chain is built from TRBV5-5 and TRBJ1-4, with 7 bases identical to TRBD1. V was clipped by 4 bases and J by 5 bases; unmatched bases: 11. From germline, CDR1 is SGHKS and CDR2 YYEKEE (reference sequence). CDR3 length equals 16 residues.

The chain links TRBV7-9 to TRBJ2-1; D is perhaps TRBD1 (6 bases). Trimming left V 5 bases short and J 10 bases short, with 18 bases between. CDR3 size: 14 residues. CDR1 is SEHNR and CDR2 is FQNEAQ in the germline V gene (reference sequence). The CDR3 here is CASSPPVGGHEQFF. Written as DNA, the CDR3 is TGTGCCAGCAGCCCGCCCGTAGGGGGTCACGAGCAGTTCTTC. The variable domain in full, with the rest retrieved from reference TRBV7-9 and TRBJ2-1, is DTGVSQNPRHKITKRGQNVTFRCDPISEHNRLYWYRQTLGQGPEFLTYFQNEAQLEKSRLLSDRFSAERPKGSFSTLEIQRTEQGDSAMYLCASSPPVGGHEQFFGPGTRLTVL.

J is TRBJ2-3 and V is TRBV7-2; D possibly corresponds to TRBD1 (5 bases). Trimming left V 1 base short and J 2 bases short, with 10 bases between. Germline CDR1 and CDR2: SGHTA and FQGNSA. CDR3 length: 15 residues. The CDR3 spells CASSLESRATDTQYF. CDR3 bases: TGTGCCAGCAGCTTAGAATCCAGGGCCACAGATACGCAGTATTTT.

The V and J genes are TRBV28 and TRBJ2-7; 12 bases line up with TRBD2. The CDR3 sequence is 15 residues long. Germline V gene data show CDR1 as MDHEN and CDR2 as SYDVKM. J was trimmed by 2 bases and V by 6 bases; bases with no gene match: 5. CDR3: CASSQTSGGTYEQYF. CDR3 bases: TGTGCCAGCAGCCAGACTAGCGGGGGAACCTACGAGCAGTACTTC. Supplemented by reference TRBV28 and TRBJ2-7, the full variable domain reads DVKVTQSSRYLVKRTGEKVFLECVQDMDHENMFWYRQDPGLGLRLIYFSYDVKMKEKGDIPEGYSVSREKKERFSLILESASTNQTSMYLCASSQTSGGTYEQYFGPGTRLTVT.

CDR3 sequence (DNA): TGTGCCAGCAGTTACTCCGGGAAAACCTACGAGCAGTACTTC. It codes for CASSYSGKTYEQYF. The chain uses TRBV6-2 or TRBV6-3 and TRBJ2-7; possibly TRBD2 for D (5 bases). This CDR3 has 14 amino acids. Germline CDR1 MNHEY, CDR2 SVGEGT. Trimming pared 0 bases from V and 2 bases from J, leaving 8 bases between.

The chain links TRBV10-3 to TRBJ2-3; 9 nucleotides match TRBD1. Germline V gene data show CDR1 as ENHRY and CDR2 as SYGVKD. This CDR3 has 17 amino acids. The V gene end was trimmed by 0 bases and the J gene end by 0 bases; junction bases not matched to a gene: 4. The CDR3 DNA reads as TGTGCCATCAGTGAGTCGGCTGGGACAGGGAGCACAGATACGCAGTATTTT. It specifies CAISESAGTGSTDTQYF.